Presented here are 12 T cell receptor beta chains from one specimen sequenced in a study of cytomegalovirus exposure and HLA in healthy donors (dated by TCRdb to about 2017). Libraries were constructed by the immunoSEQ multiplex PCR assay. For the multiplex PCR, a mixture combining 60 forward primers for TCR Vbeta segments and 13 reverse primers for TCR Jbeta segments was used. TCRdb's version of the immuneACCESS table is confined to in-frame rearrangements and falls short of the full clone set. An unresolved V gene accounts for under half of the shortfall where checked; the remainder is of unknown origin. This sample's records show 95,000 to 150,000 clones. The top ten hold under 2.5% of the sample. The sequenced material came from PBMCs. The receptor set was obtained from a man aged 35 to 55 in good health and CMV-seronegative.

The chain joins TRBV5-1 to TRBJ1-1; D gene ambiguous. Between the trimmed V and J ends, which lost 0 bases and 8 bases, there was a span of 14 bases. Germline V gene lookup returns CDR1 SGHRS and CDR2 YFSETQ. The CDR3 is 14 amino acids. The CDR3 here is CASSLVTPVWEAFF. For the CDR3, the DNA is TGCGCCAGCAGCTTGGTGACACCAGTCTGGGAAGCTTTCTTT.

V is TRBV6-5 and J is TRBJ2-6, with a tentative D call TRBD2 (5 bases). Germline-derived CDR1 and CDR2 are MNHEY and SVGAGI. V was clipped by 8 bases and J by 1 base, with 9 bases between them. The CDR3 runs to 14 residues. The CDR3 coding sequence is TGTGCCAGCTCGGGGTTTTCTGGGGCCAACGTCCTGACTTTC. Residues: CASSGFSGANVLTF.

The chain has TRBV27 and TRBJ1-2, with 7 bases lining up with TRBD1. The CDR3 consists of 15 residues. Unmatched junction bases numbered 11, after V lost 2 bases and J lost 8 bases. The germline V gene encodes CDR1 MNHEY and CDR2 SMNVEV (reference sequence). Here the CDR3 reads CASSLSLGGSGGYTF. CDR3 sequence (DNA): TGTGCCAGCAGTTTAAGTCTAGGGGGCTCCGGGGGCTACACCTTC.

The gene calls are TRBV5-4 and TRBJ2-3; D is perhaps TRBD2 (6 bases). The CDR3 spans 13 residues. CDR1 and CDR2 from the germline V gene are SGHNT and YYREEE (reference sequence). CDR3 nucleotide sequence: TGTGCTAATAGGAGGGACCCTACAGATACGCAGTATTTT. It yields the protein CANRRDPTDTQYF.

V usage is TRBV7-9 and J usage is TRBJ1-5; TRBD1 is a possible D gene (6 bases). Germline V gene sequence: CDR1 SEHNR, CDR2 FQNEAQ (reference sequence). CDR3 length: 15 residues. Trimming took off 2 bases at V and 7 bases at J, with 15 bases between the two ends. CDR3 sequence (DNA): TGTGCCAGCAGCTTATTCAGGGGATCTGAGCAGCCCCAGCATTTT. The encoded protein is CASSLFRGSEQPQHF.

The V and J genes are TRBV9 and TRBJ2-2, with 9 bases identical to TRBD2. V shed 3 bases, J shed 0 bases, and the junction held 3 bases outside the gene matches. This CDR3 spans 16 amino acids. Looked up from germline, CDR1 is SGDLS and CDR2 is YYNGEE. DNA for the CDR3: TGTGCCAGCAGCGCAACTAGCGGGTCGAACACCGGGGAGCTGTTTTTT. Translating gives CASSATSGSNTGELFF.

The CDR3 nucleotides read TGCAGCGTTGGGTCCGGTTATGGCTACACCTTC. This sequence encodes CSVGSGYGYTF. This rearrangement joins TRBV29-1 to TRBJ1-2; D is undetermined. Looked up from germline, CDR1 is SQVTM and CDR2 is ANQGSEA. V was cut by 4 bases and J by 5 bases, with 8 bases left in between. The CDR3 sequence is 11 residues long.

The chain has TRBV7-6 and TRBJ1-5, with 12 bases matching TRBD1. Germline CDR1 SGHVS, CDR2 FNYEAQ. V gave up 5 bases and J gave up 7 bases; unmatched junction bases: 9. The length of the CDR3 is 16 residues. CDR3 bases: TGTGCCAGCAGCCCCGGGACAGGGGGCATCTTACAGCCCCAGCATTTT. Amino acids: CASSPGTGGILQPQHF.

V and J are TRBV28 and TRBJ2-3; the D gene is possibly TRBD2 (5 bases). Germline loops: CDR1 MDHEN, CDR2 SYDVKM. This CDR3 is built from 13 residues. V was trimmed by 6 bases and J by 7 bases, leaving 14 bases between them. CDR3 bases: TGTGCCAGCAGCCCTGGACTGCCGAATACGCAGTATTTT. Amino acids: CASSPGLPNTQYF.

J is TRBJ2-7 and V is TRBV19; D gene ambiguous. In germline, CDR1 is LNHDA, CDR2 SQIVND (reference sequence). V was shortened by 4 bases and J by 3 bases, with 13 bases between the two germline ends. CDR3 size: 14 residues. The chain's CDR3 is CASSTSTLYYEQYF. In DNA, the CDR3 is TGTGCCAGTAGTACTTCGACACTGTACTACGAGCAGTACTTC.

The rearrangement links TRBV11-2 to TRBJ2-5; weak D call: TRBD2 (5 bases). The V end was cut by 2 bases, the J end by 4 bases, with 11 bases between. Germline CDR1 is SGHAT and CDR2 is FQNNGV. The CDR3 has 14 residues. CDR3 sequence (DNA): TGTGCCAGCAGCTTATGGGAGCTGGGAGAGACCCAGTACTTC. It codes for CASSLWELGETQYF.

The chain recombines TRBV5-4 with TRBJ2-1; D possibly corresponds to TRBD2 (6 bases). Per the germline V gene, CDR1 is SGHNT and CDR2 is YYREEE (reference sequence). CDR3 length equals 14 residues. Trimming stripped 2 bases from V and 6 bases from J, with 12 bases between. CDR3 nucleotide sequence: TGTGCCAGCAGCTTAGGCGGGACGGGCAATGAGCAGTTCTTC. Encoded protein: CASSLGGTGNEQFF.